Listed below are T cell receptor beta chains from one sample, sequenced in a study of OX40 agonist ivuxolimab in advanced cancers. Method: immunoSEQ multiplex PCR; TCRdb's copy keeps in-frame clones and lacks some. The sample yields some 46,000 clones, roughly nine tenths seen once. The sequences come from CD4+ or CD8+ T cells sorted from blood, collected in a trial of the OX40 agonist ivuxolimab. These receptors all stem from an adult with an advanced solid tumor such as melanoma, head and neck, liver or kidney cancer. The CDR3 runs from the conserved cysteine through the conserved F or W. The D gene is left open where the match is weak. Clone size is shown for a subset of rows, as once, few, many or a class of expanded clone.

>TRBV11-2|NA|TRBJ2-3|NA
TGTGCCAGCAGCTTAGAGCGGGGCCGCACAGATACGCAGTATTTT
CASSLERGRTDTQYF
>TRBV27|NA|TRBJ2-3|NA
TGTGCCAGCAGTTCCTTCACAGATACGCAGTATTTT
CASSSFTDTQYF
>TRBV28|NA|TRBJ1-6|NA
TGTGCCATCTCCACAGGGTACAATTCACCCCTCCACTTT
CAISTGYNSPLHF
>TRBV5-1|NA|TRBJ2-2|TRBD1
TGCGCCAGCAGCCACCGGACAGGGGACACCGGGGAGCTGTTTTTT
CASSHRTGDTGELFF
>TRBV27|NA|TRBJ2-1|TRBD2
TGTGCCAGCAGTTTAATGAGGGCGGGAGGTCAAAATGAGCAGTTCTTC
CASSLMRAGGQNEQFF
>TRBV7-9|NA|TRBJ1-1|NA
TGTGCCAGCAGCCTGCCCATCGGCGTCACTGAAGCTTTCTTT
CASSLPIGVTEAFF
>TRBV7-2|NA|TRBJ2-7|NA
TGTGCCAGCAGCTTGTCCTCGTACGAGCAGTACTTC
CASSLSSYEQYF
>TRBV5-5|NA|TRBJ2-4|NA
TGTGCCAGCAGCGGAGGAGATCTAGCCAAAAACATTCAGTACTTC
CASSGGDLAKNIQYF
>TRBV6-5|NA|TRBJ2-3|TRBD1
TGTGCCAGCAGTTCCCGAGAACAGGGGCCGGGGAATACGCAGTATTTT
CASSSREQGPGNTQYF
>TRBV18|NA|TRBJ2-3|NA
TGTGCCAGCTCACCCGAGCGGGTCACAGATACGCAGTATTTT
CASSPERVTDTQYF
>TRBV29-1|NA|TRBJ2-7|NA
TGCAGCGTTGAGCGGCAGGGCCACGAGCAGTACTTC
CSVERQGHEQYF
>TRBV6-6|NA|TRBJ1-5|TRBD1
TGTGCCAGCAAAGCGGACAGGGGGACGCAGCCCCAGCATTTT
CASKADRGTQPQHF
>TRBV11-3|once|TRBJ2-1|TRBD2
TGTGCCAGCAGCTTAGGCGGGCTAGCGGGAGGTAATACGTACAATGAGCAGTTCTTC
CASSLGGLAGGNTYNEQFF
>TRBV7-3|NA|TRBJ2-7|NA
TGTGCCAGCAGCTTAATGGGAGGATCCTACGAGCAGTACTTC
CASSLMGGSYEQYF
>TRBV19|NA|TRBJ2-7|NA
TGTGCCTCGTCCGGGACGGTAGACTACGAGCAGTACTTC
CASSGTVDYEQYF
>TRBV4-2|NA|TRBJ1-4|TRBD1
TGTGCCAGCAGCCAAGATCCTTCAGGGGGGGAAAAACTGTTTTTT
CASSQDPSGGEKLFF
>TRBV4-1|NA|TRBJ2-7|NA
TGCGCCAGCAGCCAAGGTAGGGGGGGGCGCGGCGAGCAGTACTTC
CASSQGRGGRGEQYF
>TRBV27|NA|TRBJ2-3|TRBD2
TGTGCCAGCCAACTAGCGGAGTTTACAGATACGCAGTATTTT
CASQLAEFTDTQYF
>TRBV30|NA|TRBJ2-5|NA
TGTGCCTGGAGCGCCCCAAATACAGGGATGCGTGGAGAGACCCAGTACTTC
CAWSAPNTGMRGETQYF
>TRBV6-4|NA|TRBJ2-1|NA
TGTGCCAGCAGTGCTTTCCTGTACAATGAGCAGTTCTTC
CASSAFLYNEQFF
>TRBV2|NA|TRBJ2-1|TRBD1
TGTGCCAGCAGTGAACAGGGGGCAGGTCTTATAACGAGTGAGCAGTTCTTC
CASSEQGAGLITSEQFF
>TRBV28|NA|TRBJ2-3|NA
TGTGCCAGCAGTTTATCAGCAGTGACAGATACGCAGTATTTT
CASSLSAVTDTQYF
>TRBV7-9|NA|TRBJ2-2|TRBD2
TGTGCCAGCATCGTTGGCGGGGGTTCTGGGTACGGGGAGCTGTTTTTT
CASIVGGGSGYGELFF
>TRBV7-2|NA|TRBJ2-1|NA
TGTGCCAGCAGCTTGGGACCGAGCTCCTACAATGAGCAGTTCTTC
CASSLGPSSYNEQFF
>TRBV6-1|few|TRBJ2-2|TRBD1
TGTGCCAGCAGTCAGGACAGGGGAACAGTCGGGGAGCTGTTTTTT
CASSQDRGTVGELFF
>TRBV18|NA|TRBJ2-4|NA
TGTGCCAGCTCACGGGATGAGGGCATGAACATTCAGTACTTC
CASSRDEGMNIQYF
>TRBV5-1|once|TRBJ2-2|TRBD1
TGCGCCAGCAGCTTGGAAACAGGGGTAATTACCGGGGAGCTGTTTTTT
CASSLETGVITGELFF
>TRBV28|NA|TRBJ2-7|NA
TGTGCCAGCCGGAAGGGCCTAGGATTTTCCTACGAGCAGTACTTC
CASRKGLGFSYEQYF
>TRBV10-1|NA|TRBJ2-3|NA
TGCGCCAGCAGTTATGGCGGGAGCACAGATACGCAGTATTTT
CASSYGGSTDTQYF